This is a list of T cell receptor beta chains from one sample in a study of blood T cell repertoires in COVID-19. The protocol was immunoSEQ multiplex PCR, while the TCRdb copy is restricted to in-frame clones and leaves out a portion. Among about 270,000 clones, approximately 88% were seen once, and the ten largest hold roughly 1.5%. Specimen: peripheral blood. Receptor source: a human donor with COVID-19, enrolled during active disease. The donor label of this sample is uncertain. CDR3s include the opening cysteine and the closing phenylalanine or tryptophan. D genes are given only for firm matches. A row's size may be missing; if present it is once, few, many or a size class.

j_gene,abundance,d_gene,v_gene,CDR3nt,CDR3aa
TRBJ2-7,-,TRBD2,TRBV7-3,TGTGCCAGCAGCTTAGCTAGCGGGGGCGAGCAGTACTTC,CASSLASGGEQYF
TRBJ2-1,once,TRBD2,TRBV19,TGTGCCAGTAGTATTGGGGCTAGCGGTGACAATGAGCAGTTCTTC,CASSIGASGDNEQFF
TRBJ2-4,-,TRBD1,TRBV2,TGTGCCACCCATGGACAGGGAAACATTCAGTACTTC,CATHGQGNIQYF
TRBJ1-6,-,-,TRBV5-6,TGTGCCAGCAGCCGAACCCGAGGGTTCATAGGATATAATTCACCCCTCCACTTT,CASSRTRGFIGYNSPLHF
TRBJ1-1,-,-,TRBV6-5,TGTGCCAGCAGTTACTCCGGGGGTAACACTGAAGCTTTCTTT,CASSYSGGNTEAFF
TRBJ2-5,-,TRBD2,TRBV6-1,TGTGCCAGCAGTGAAAATAGCGGGAGCTACGAGACCCAGTACTTC,CASSENSGSYETQYF
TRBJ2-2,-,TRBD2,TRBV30,TGTGCCTGGGCCCGGTGGCGGGAGAAGGACACCGGGGAGCTGTTTTTT,CAWARWREKDTGELFF
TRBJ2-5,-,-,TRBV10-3,TGTGCCATCAGTGGCCAGGGGGGACGTGATGAGACCCAGTACTTC,CAISGQGGRDETQYF
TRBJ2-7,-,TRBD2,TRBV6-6,TGTGCCAGCAGCCAATCGGGGGGGGTCTACGAGCAGTACTTC,CASSQSGGVYEQYF
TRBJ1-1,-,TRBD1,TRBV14,TGTGCCAGCAGCCAAGGAAACAGGGGAAACGCTGAAGCTTTCTTT,CASSQGNRGNAEAFF
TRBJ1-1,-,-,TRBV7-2,TGTGCCAGCAGCTCCTACTCAAATACAGGGAACACTGAAGCTTTCTTT,CASSSYSNTGNTEAFF
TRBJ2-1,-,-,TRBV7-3,TGTGCCAGCAGCTTGGGGCGAGGGGCGGGAGAGCAGTTCTTC,CASSLGRGAGEQFF
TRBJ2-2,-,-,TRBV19,TGTGCCAGTAGTATAAATCAGGGCGGGGTAAACACCGGGGAGCTGTTTTTT,CASSINQGGVNTGELFF
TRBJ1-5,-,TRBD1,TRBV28,TGTGCCAGCAGTTTACCCCAGGGGGATCAGCCCCAGCATTTT,CASSLPQGDQPQHF
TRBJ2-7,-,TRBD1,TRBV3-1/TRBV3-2,TGTGCCACTGGCAAAGTGGACAGGGGGCGAGTGACCGAGCAGTACTTC,CATGKVDRGRVTEQYF
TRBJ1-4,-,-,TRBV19,TGTGCCAGTGCTCAGCGGATAGTACTGAAAGTGGAAAAACTGTTTTTT,CASAQRIVLKVEKLFF
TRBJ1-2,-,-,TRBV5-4,TGTGCCAGCAGCCCTGGCGGCGGCCAACCTACTAACTATGGCTACACCTTC,CASSPGGGQPTNYGYTF
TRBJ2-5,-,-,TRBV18,TGTGCCAGCTCAGCCGGAGGGGGCCTAAATCAAGGAGAGACCCAGTACTTC,CASSAGGGLNQGETQYF
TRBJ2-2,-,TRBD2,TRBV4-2,TGTGCCAGCAGCCCGGGACTAGCCGGCACCGGGGAGCTGTTTTTT,CASSPGLAGTGELFF
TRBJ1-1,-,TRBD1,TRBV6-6,TGTGCCAGCAGGCGAGCAGGGGGCTCCACTGAAGCTTTCTTT,CASRRAGGSTEAFF
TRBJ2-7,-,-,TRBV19,TGTGCCAGTAGTATTGGAGCGGCAGGGGCCTACGAGCAGTACTTC,CASSIGAAGAYEQYF
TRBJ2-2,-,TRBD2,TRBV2,TGTGCCAGCAGTGGGGGACTAGCGGGGGCCGGGGAGCTGTTTTTT,CASSGGLAGAGELFF
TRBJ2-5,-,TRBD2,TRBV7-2,TGTGCCAGCAGCTTAGAAGGGACTAGCGGGGGAGAGACCCAGTACTTC,CASSLEGTSGGETQYF
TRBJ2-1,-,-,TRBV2,TGTGCCAGCAGTGACGGGGTCGGGGGAGCGTCATACAATGAGCAGTTCTTC,CASSDGVGGASYNEQFF
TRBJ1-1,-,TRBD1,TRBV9,TGTGCCAGCAGCACAGGACAGGGGATAGGCACTGAAGCTTTCTTT,CASSTGQGIGTEAFF
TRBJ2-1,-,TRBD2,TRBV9,TGTGCCAGCAGCGTCCAAGCGGGAGAGTACAATGAGCAGTTCTTC,CASSVQAGEYNEQFF
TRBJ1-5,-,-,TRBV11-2,TGTGCCAGCAGCTTTGGCCCCCAGGGAGGTCAGCCCCAGCATTTT,CASSFGPQGGQPQHF
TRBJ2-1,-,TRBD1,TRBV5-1,TGCGCCAGCAGCGCCGGACAGGGGGTGAATGAGCAGTTCTTC,CASSAGQGVNEQFF
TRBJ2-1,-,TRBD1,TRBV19,TGTGCCAGTAGCAAAGGACAGGGAACCTACAATGAGCAGTTCTTC,CASSKGQGTYNEQFF
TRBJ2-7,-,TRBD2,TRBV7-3,TGTGCCAGCACCTCCTTTAGGAGGAGCGGGAGTAAATACGAGCAGTACTTC,CASTSFRRSGSKYEQYF
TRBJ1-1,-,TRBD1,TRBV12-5,TGTGCTAGTGGTTTGTCCCGGACAGGGGTTACTGAAGCTTTCTTT,CASGLSRTGVTEAFF
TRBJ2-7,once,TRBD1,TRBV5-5,TGTGCCAGCAGCTTGGCCGACAGGGGTTTTTCCTACGAGCAGTACTTC,CASSLADRGFSYEQYF
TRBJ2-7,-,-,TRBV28,TGTGCCAGCAGTTTTCTTTACGAGCAGTACTTC,CASSFLYEQYF
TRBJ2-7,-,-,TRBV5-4,TGTGCCAGCAAGCTTGGGCAACAGAGCTCCTACGAGCAGTACTTC,CASKLGQQSSYEQYF
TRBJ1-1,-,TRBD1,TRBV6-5,TGTGCCAGCAGTTTCTCTCCGGGACAGGGGACCACTGAAGCTTTCTTT,CASSFSPGQGTTEAFF
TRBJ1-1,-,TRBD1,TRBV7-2,TGTGCCAGCAGCCCAAAACCCCCCACAGGGGACACTGAAGCTTTCTTT,CASSPKPPTGDTEAFF
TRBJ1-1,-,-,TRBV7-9,TGTGCCAGCAGCTTCCTGATGTCCCAGGGAGCTTTCTTT,CASSFLMSQGAFF
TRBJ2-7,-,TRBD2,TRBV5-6,TGTGCCAGCAGACCAGGACTAGCGGGAGGGATTTACTACGAGCAGTACTTC,CASRPGLAGGIYYEQYF
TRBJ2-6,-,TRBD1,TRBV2,TGTGCCAGCAGTCCCGGACAGGGCATCCCTGGGGCCAACGTCCTGACTTTC,CASSPGQGIPGANVLTF
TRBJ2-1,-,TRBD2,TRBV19,TGTGCCAGTAGTATCGGGACTAGCGACAATGAGCAGTTCTTC,CASSIGTSDNEQFF
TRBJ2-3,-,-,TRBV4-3,TGCGCCAGCAGCCTCGCCGAGCAGGGGACAGATACGCAGTATTTT,CASSLAEQGTDTQYF
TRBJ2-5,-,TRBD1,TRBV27,TGTGCCAGCAGTCAGACCGGGACAGGACAGTACCAAGAGACCCAGTACTTC,CASSQTGTGQYQETQYF
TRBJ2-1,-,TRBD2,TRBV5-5,TGTGCCAGCAGCTTCCTAGCGGGGGCCTACAATGAGCAGTTCTTC,CASSFLAGAYNEQFF
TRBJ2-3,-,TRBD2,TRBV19,TGTGCCAGTAGTCTCGGGGGGTATGATACGCAGTATTTT,CASSLGGYDTQYF
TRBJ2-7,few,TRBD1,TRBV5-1,TGCGCCAGCAGTGAAAACGGACAGGGGGCGGGCGAGCAGTACTTC,CASSENGQGAGEQYF
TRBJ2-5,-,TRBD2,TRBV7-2,TGTGCCAGCAGCTTAGAGTTTAGCGGGAGTGAGACCCAGTACTTC,CASSLEFSGSETQYF
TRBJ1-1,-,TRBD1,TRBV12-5,TGTGCTAGTGGTTTGGGCACAGGGGGTGAAGCTTTCTTT,CASGLGTGGEAFF
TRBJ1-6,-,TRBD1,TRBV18,TGTGCCAGCTCAGGGGTGGACAGGGATTCACCCCTCCACTTT,CASSGVDRDSPLHF
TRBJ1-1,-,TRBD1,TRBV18,TGTGCCAGCTCACCCGTAGTTGACAGGGGGACCTACATGAACACTGAAGCTTTCTTT,CASSPVVDRGTYMNTEAFF
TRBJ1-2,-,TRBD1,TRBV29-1,TGCAGCGTTGAAGAAGTACAGGGGGCTGGCTACACCTTC,CSVEEVQGAGYTF
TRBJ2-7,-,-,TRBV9,TGTGCCAGCAGCGCTAGCGGGACAGGGGTGTACGAGCAGTACTTC,CASSASGTGVYEQYF
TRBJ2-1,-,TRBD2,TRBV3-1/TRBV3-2,TGTGCCAGCGGGGGAGGGTCGGGGTCCTACAATGAGCAGTTCTTC,CASGGGSGSYNEQFF
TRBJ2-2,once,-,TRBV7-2,TGTGCCAGCAGCTTAGCTTACAGACCGAACACCGGGGAGCTGTTTTTT,CASSLAYRPNTGELFF
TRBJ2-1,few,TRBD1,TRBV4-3,TGCGCCAGCAGCCAACAAGACAGGGTAGCTAGTGGTGAGCAGTTCTTC,CASSQQDRVASGEQFF
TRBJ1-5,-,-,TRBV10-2,TGCGCCAGCAGTGAGTCGTATGGGGCAGGGGCTCAGCCCCAGCATTTT,CASSESYGAGAQPQHF
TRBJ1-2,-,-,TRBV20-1,TGCAGTGCTAGTTCCGGGACACCAAGGACTTATGGCTACACCTTC,CSASSGTPRTYGYTF
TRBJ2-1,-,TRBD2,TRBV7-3,TGTGCCAGCAGCGCCCGTCCCCGACTAGCGGGAGACAATGAGCAGTTCTTC,CASSARPRLAGDNEQFF
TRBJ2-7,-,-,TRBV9,TGTGCCAGCAGCGTTGGAGCCAACAAGAACTACGAGCAGTACTTC,CASSVGANKNYEQYF
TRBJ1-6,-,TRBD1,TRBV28,TGTGCCAGCAGAGGGACAGGGCCTCGTCCTTCACCCCTCCACTTT,CASRGTGPRPSPLHF
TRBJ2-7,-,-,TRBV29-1,TGCAGCGTCCGAAGGGACATTATATACGAGCAGTACTTC,CSVRRDIIYEQYF